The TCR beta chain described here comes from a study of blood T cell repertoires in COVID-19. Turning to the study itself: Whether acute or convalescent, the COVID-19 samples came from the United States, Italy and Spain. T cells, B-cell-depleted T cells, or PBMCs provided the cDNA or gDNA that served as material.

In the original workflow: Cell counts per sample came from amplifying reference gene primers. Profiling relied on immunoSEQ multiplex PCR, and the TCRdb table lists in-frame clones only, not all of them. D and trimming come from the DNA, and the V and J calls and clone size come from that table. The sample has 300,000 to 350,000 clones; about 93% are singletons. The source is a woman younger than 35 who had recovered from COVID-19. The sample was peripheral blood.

The CDR3 DNA reads as TGTGCCAGCAGTGACTCTCCGGTAAGATCTGATTCACCCCTCCACTTT. This codes for CASSDSPVRSDSPLHF. The V gene is TRBV6-4, the J gene TRBJ1-6; D gene uncertain. V shed 0 bases and J shed 8 bases, with 14 bases lying between them. This CDR3 contains 16 residues. Germline CDR1 MRHNA, CDR2 SNTAGT.